The present entry profiles one TCR beta chain with its context. Its antigen is still unknown. The sample holds no much larger clone one base away, and base qualities are not on file. Collaborating institutions collected whole blood in K2EDTA tubes following their own protocols. Collaborator samples were shipped for TCRbeta analysis as frozen whole blood, isolated PBMCs, or DNA extracted from either sample type. This record belongs to a study of blood T cell repertoires in COVID-19 (dated by TCRdb to about 2020). In terms of the full investigation: Samples from collaborators originated in the United States, Italy and Spain and spanned both the acute and convalescent phases of COVID-19. Where available, HLA class I and class II types were obtained from metadata supplied by the sample provider rather than from assay-based typing. The sample metadata nearly always contained a de-identified subject ID, COVID-19 status, age in years and sex. Subjects who had been exposed to COVID-19, were actively infected with it, or had recovered from it provided the deeply sampled blood TCRbeta repertoires that made up the dataset. The prospective study material was composed of cDNA or gDNA derived from T cells, B-cell-depleted T cells, or PBMCs. The repertoires were released in a freely available public database meant as a resource for research on the immune response to SARS-CoV-2. Samples were obtained from the ongoing ImmuneRACE study (first 160 participants) and from 1,254 subjects provided by 6 global collaborators. The paper's findings and limits, for the study overall: The quantity of clinical and demographic metadata differed by source and by participant and was supplied without curation.

CDR1 and CDR2 are drawn from the germline V gene: SGHRS, YFSETQ. The CDR3, cysteine through phenylalanine, is 17 amino acids long. Only the CDR3 region is kept as DNA, spanning 51 bases read in frame from base 1. From V the trimming removes 4 bases and from J it removes 4 bases, while the gene matches leave 13 bases of the junction unaccounted for. TCRbeta CDR3 regions were amplified from genomic DNA by means of the immunoSEQ Assay, a bias-controlled multiplex PCR. From the authors' description of their analysis: The number of nucleated cells in each sample was estimated from the amplification of reference gene primers within the assay. To quantify the absolute abundance of each unique TCRbeta CDR3 rearrangement, sequence reads were collapsed and filtered. For each sample, productive Simpson clonality was calculated by taking the square root of Simpson's diversity index across productive rearrangements. This immuneACCESS table, as held by TCRdb, lists in-frame sequences with V and J called but not all clones. Of the missing ones, under half trace to an unresolved V gene in checked studies; the others have no known cause. V and J calls and clone size are those listed in that table; D and trimming were worked out from the DNA. Within this sample are approximately 150,000 clones, with 80% to 90% of them counted one time only. 8.6% of the sample goes to the ten largest clones.

The chain is encoded by TRBV5-1 joined to TRBJ2-5; TRBD2 agrees with 10 junctional bases. The sequence derives from a woman aged 50 to 65 with active or convalescent COVID-19. The material sequenced was peripheral blood. The CDR3 in this case is CASSRQVAGGDLETQYF. The DNA sequence follows: TGCGCCAGCAGCCGGCAGGTAGCGGGAGGTGATTTAGAGACCCAGTACTTC. With the portions outside the CDR3 filled from the reference TRBV5-1 and TRBJ2-5 genes, the complete variable region becomes KAGVTQTPRYLIKTRGQQVTLSCSPISGHRSVSWYQQTPGQGLQFLFEYFSETQRNKGNFPGRFSGRQFSNSRSEMNVSTLELGDSALYLCASSRQVAGGDLETQYFGPGTRLLVL.